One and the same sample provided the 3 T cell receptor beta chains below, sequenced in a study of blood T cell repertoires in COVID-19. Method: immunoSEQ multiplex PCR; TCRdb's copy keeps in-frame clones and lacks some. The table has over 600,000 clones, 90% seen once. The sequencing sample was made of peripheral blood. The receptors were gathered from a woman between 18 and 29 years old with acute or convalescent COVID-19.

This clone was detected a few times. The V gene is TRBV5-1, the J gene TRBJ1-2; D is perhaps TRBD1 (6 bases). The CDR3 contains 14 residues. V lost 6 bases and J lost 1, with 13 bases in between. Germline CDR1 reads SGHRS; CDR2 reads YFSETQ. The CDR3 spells CASNHGQSNYGYTF. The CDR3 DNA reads TGCGCCAGCAATCACGGACAGAGTAACTATGGCTACACCTTC.

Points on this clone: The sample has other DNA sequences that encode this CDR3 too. CDR3 loop: CASSWTGGTEAFF. Here the CDR3 DNA reads TGCGCCAGCAGCTGGACAGGGGGCACTGAAGCTTTCTTT. V is TRBV5-1 and J is TRBJ1-1; TRBD1 matches 10 bases. Unmatched junction bases numbered 0, after V lost 3 bases and J lost 4 bases. This CDR3 has 13 amino acids. In germline, CDR1 is SGHRS, CDR2 YFSETQ.

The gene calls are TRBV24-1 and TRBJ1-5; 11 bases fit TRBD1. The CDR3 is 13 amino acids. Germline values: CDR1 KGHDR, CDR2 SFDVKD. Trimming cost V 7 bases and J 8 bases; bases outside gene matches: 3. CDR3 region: CATSRDRGEPQHF. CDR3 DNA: TGTGCCACCAGCCGGGACAGGGGGGAGCCCCAGCATTTT.